The 20 T cell receptor beta chains presented below share a single source sample, sequenced in a study of blood T cell repertoires in COVID-19. Using immunoSEQ multiplex PCR, the repertoire was profiled, and TCRdb retains in-frame clones only, with some absent. The sample lists 30,000 to 40,000 clones, roughly 80% occurring once. Sequencing was done on a sample of peripheral blood. Receptors originate from a man aged 55 to 70 in a cohort sampled during active COVID-19.

The gene calls are TRBV6-5 and TRBJ1-1; possibly TRBD1 for D (5 bases). The CDR3 contains 14 residues. The V end lost 2 bases, the J end lost 5 bases, and 12 bases lay between the germline ends. The germline V gene has CDR1 MNHEY and CDR2 SVGAGI. The CDR3 DNA is TGTGCCAGCAGTTACCTGACAGACGCTACTGAAGCTTTCTTT. It codes for CASSYLTDATEAFF.

The genes are TRBV7-2 and TRBJ1-6; no reliable D call. The germline V gene encodes CDR1 SGHTA and CDR2 FQGNSA. Trimming took 3 bases from V and 7 from J, leaving 16 bases between them. CDR3 length: 16 amino acids. The CDR3 sequence is CASSLAGRGVNSPLHF. The CDR3 DNA is TGTGCCAGCAGCTTGGCGGGCCGCGGGGTAAATTCACCCCTCCACTTT.

The chain has TRBV2 and TRBJ1-2, with 7 bases identical to TRBD1. V trimming: 5 bases; J trimming: 8 bases; junction bases outside the gene matches: 17. CDR3 length: 16 residues. The germline gives CDR1 SNHLY, CDR2 FYNNEI. CDR3 sequence reads: CASSQVRTGVEGGYTF. The CDR3 DNA reads TGTGCCAGCAGTCAAGTTCGAACAGGGGTGGAGGGGGGCTACACCTTC.

This rearrangement joins TRBV28 to TRBJ2-2, with D possibly being TRBD1 (6 bases). The CDR3 spans 15 residues. Germline CDR1 MDHEN, CDR2 SYDVKM. Trimming left V 6 bases short and J 5 bases short, with 16 bases between. CDR3 residues: CASRGVGGRTGELFF. The CDR3 DNA reads as TGTGCCAGCAGGGGTGTAGGGGGTAGGACCGGGGAGCTGTTTTTT.

This clone was detected only once. This sequence joins TRBV6-2 or TRBV6-3 and TRBJ1-5; the match to TRBD1 covers 8 bases. V trimming: 5 bases; J trimming: 2 bases; junction bases outside the gene matches: 2. CDR3 length equals 14 residues. The germline V gene encodes CDR1 MNHEY and CDR2 SVGEGT. As DNA, the CDR3 is TGTGCCAGCAGTCAACAGGGGGGCAATCAGCCCCAGCATTTT. Translation: CASSQQGGNQPQHF.

This clone was found once. The genes are TRBV7-6 and TRBJ2-2; 7 bases are a match to TRBD2. Germline V gives CDR1 SGHVS, CDR2 FNYEAQ. V was clipped by 5 bases and J by 3 bases; unmatched bases: 6. This CDR3 contains 15 residues. The CDR3 DNA reads as TGTGCCAGCAGCCCCAGGACTAGGGACACCGGGGAGCTGTTTTTT. It codes for CASSPRTRDTGELFF.

This chain joins TRBV29-1 and TRBJ2-1; D may be TRBD2 (6 bases). There are 14 residues in the CDR3. CDR1 SQVTM and CDR2 ANQGSEA come from the germline V gene. V was pared by 4 bases and J by 4 bases, with 14 bases between. The CDR3, as DNA: TGCAGCGTTGGGGCGGGACGGCTTTACAATGAGCAGTTCTTC. Translating it yields CSVGAGRLYNEQFF.

The rearrangement joins TRBV30 to TRBJ2-1; 14 bases are a match to TRBD2. The CDR3 spans 14 residues. The junction had 4 bases not matched to a gene; V was cut back by 3 bases and J by 9 bases. Germline V gene lookup returns CDR1 GTSNPN and CDR2 SVGIG (reference sequence). As DNA, the CDR3 is TGTGCCTGGAGCGAGGGACTAGCGGGAGCTGAGCAGTTCTTC. As protein: CAWSEGLAGAEQFF. The full variable domain, in which reference TRBV30 and TRBJ2-1 provide the parts outside the CDR3, is SQTIHQWPATLVQPVGSPLSLECTVEGTSNPNLYWYRQAAGRGLQLLFYSVGIGQISSEVPQNLSASRPQDRQFILSSKKLLLSDSGFYLCAWSEGLAGAEQFFGPGTRLTVL.

The chain combines TRBV5-1 with TRBJ2-1; 7 nucleotides align to TRBD1. Germline V lookup: CDR1 SGHRS, CDR2 YFSETQ. The CDR3 covers 16 residues. Unmatched junction bases numbered 16, after V lost 4 bases and J lost 9 bases. The CDR3 region is CASSGNDRDIDGEQFF. In nucleotides, the CDR3 is TGCGCCAGCAGCGGGAATGACAGGGACATCGACGGTGAGCAGTTCTTC. Full variable domain (missing parts from reference TRBV5-1 and TRBJ2-1): KAGVTQTPRYLIKTRGQQVTLSCSPISGHRSVSWYQQTPGQGLQFLFEYFSETQRNKGNFPGRFSGRQFSNSRSEMNVSTLELGDSALYLCASSGNDRDIDGEQFFGPGTRLTVL.

The chain employs TRBV12-2 and TRBJ2-5; TRBD1 reflects the table's D call only, with no check against the DNA. TRBV12-2 is a pseudogene locus. This CDR3 contains 16 residues. The CDR3 nucleotides read TGTGCAAGTCGCTTGAGCTGCCGGGACAGGGAAGAGACCCAGTACTTC. This codes for CASRLSCRDREETQYF.

The genes are TRBV2 and TRBJ1-3, with D unclear. V was trimmed by 1 base and J by 1 base, leaving 2 bases between them. CDR1 SNHLY and CDR2 FYNNEI come from the germline V gene. The CDR3 has 13 residues. As DNA, the CDR3 is TGTGCCAGCAGTGAAGTATCTGGAAACACCATATATTTT. This gives the protein CASSEVSGNTIYF.

V is TRBV5-5 and J is TRBJ1-6; possibly TRBD1 for D (6 bases). CDR1 and CDR2 (germline): SGHKS, YYEKEE (reference sequence). CDR3 length equals 15 residues. V was trimmed by 0 bases and J by 10 bases, leaving 14 bases between them. The DNA of the CDR3 is TGTGCCAGCAGCTTGGACAGGGTAAGAGGATCACCCCTCCACTTT. This translates into CASSLDRVRGSPLHF.

The chain joins TRBV12-3 or TRBV12-4 to TRBJ2-1; D not resolved. The V gene lost 5 bases and the J gene lost 4 bases, with 9 bases spanning the gap. CDR3 length: 13 residues. The CDR3 DNA reads TGTGCCAGCAGTCACAGAGATTACAATGAGCAGTTCTTC. Translated, it gives CASSHRDYNEQFF.

The chain carries TRBV5-1 and TRBJ1-6; possibly TRBD1 for D (5 bases). The CDR3 is made up of 15 amino acids. CDR1 and CDR2 (germline): SGHRS, YFSETQ. V shed 3 bases and J shed 8 bases, with 15 bases lying between them. CDR3 amino acids: CASSSLADKYSPLHF. The DNA of the CDR3 is TGCGCCAGCAGCTCCTTAGCGGACAAATATTCACCCCTCCACTTT.

This rearrangement joins TRBV6-4 to TRBJ2-2, with TRBD2 matching 10 bases. The J segment lost 6 bases and the V segment lost 2 bases, leaving 9 bases of the junction unmatched. Germline V CDR1 and CDR2: MRHNA, SNTAGT. The CDR3 covers 17 residues. The CDR3 coding sequence is TGTGCCAGCAGTGACGGATTCCCTAGCGGGAGATCCGGGGAGCTGTTTTTT. It is translated as CASSDGFPSGRSGELFF.

The rearrangement links TRBV6-5 to TRBJ1-6, with a tentative D call TRBD1 (5 bases). V was cut by 4 bases and J by 6 bases, with 13 bases left in between. The CDR3 loop spans 15 amino acids. Germline loops: CDR1 MNHEY, CDR2 SVGAGI. The CDR3 region has the DNA TGTGCCAGCAGTTCCAGGGTGGGAGGTAATTCACCCCTCCACTTT. It translates to CASSSRVGGNSPLHF.

The chain has TRBV7-2 and TRBJ1-1; 10 positions match TRBD1. J was trimmed by 6 bases and V by 6 bases; bases with no gene match: 10. This CDR3 is 15 amino acids long. CDR1 is SGHTA, CDR2 FQGNSA, per germline. The CDR3 here is CASSLFDRGLPEAFF. The CDR3 DNA follows: TGTGCCAGCAGTCTATTTGACAGGGGGCTCCCTGAAGCTTTCTTT.

V and J are TRBV6-5 and TRBJ1-4, with D uncertain. V lost 6 bases, J lost 0 bases, and 11 bases lay in between. CDR1 is MNHEY and CDR2 is SVGAGI in the germline V gene. The CDR3 is made up of 15 amino acids. The CDR3 nucleotides are TGTGCCAGCAGGCCGGACTGGGCAACTAATGAAAAACTGTTTTTT. It encodes CASRPDWATNEKLFF.

The chain has TRBV18 and TRBJ2-3, with a possible D match to TRBD2 (6 bases). Germline lookup yields CDR1 KGHSH and CDR2 LQKENI. This CDR3 region has 17 residues. The V and J ends lost 3 bases and 2 bases respectively, with 18 bases between them. The CDR3 is CASSPARTGVDTDTQYF. The CDR3 DNA reads TGTGCCAGCTCACCCGCCCGGACGGGGGTGGACACAGATACGCAGTATTTT.

Only a few counts were recorded for this clone. The chain links TRBV28 to TRBJ1-2, with 9 bases aligning to TRBD1. With V trimmed by 8 bases and J by 5 bases, 6 bases remained unmatched. This CDR3 spans 13 amino acids. Germline loops: CDR1 MDHEN, CDR2 SYDVKM. The CDR3 protein is CASVTGGRYGYTF. The CDR3 DNA is TGTGCCAGCGTAACAGGGGGCAGATATGGCTACACCTTC.